The clone carrying this T cell receptor (beta chain) was counted a single time. Germline CDR1 and CDR2: MNHEY and SMNVEV (reference sequence). V dropped 0 bases and J dropped 5; count of bases not matched to a gene: 7. CDR3 size: 17 residues. The sample is drawn from a study of blood T cell repertoires in COVID-19. Data came from immunoSEQ multiplex PCR; TCRdb stores just in-frame clones and leaves some out. Found here are 13,000 or so clones, roughly 93% of them singletons; the top ten hold 13% to 15%. The genes are TRBV27 and TRBJ2-5; 12 positions agree with TRBD2. The sample consisted of peripheral blood. This sequence originates from a human donor in a cohort sampled during active COVID-19. The CDR3 nucleotides are TGTGCCAGCAGTTTATCCTATACTAGCGGGGGGCCGGAGACCCAGTACTTC. Its translation is CASSLSYTSGGPETQYF.